Here is one T cell receptor (beta chain) with its context. Its antigen is currently unknown. This record comes from a study of T cells in Graves' hyperthyroidism and ophthalmopathy. Amplified regions were TCR beta CDR3 sequences from RNA transcripts. In the first-round RT-PCR of the TCR CDR3, the HTBI primer set was used. A single record per CDR3 protein comes from TCRdb applying MiXCR to the multiplex PCR reads. The repertoire holds approximately 600,000 distinct CDR3 sequences, with more than 20% as singletons. The CDR3 covers 13 residues. V lost 5 bases and J 4 bases, leaving 11 bases between the germline ends. Germline-derived CDR1 and CDR2 are SGHTA and FQGTGA. Study-level points and caveats: Ophthalmopathy, as predicted by the model, came a median around 7 months after the prediction.

The clonotype comes from a young man with Graves' ophthalmopathy. This chain connects TRBV7-3 to TRBJ2-5; D may be TRBD1 (6 bases). What was sequenced was blood. CDR3 nucleotides: TGTGCCAGCAGCCGTGAGGGGGTAGAGACCCAGTACTTC. Translation gives CASSREGVETQYF.